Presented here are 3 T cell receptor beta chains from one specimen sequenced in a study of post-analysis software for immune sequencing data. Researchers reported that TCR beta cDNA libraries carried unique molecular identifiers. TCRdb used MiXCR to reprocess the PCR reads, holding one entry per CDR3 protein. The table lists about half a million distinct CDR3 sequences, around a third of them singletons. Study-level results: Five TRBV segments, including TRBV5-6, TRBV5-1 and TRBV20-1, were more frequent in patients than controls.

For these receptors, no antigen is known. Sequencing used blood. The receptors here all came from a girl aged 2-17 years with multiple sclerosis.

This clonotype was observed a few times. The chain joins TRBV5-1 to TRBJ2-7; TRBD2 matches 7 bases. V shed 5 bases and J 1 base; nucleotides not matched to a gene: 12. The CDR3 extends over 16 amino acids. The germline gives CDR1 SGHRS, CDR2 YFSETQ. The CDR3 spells CASSPTLAAGSYEQYF. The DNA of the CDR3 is TGCGCCAGCAGTCCTACTCTAGCGGCTGGATCCTACGAGCAGTACTTC.

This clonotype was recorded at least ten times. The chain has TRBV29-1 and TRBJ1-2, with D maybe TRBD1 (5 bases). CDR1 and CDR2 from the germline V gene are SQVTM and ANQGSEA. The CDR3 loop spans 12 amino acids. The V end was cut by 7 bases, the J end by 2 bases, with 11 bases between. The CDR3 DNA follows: TGCAGCGCTGGGGGATCAAACTATGGCTACACCTTC. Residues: CSAGGSNYGYTF. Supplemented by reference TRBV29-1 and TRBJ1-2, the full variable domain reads SAVISQKPSRDICQRGTSLTIQCQVDSQVTMMFWYRQQPGQSLTLIATANQGSEATYESGFVIDKFPISRPNLTFSTLTVSNMSPEDSSIYLCSAGGSNYGYTFGSGTRLTVV.

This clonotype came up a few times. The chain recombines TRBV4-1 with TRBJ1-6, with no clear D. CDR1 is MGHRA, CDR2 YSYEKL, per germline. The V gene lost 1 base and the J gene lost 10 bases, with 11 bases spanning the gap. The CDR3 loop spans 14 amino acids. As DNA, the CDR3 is TGCGCCAGCAGCCAAGCCTCCAACTTATCACCCCTCCACTTT. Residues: CASSQASNLSPLHF.